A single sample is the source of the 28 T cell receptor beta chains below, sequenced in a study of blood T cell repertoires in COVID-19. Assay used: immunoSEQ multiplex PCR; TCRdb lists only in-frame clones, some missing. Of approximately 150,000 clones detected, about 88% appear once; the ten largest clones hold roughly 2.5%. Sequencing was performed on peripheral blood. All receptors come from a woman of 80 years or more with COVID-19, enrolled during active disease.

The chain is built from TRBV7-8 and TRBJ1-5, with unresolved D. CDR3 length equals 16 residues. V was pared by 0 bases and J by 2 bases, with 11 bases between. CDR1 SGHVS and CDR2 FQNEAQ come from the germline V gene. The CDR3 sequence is CASSLASVRGNQPQHF. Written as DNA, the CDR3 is TGTGCCAGCAGCTTAGCGTCGGTTCGCGGCAATCAGCCCCAGCATTTT.

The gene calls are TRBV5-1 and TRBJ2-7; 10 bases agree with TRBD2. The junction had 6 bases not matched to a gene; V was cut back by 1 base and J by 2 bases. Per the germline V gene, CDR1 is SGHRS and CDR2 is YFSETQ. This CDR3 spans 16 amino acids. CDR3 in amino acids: CASSLTSGIGPYEQYF. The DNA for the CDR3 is TGCGCCAGCAGCTTGACTAGCGGGATTGGCCCCTACGAGCAGTACTTC.

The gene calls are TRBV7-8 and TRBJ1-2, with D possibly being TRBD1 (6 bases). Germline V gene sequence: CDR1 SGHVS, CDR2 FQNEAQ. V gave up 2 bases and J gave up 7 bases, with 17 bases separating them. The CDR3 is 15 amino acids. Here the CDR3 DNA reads TGTGCCAGCAGCTTAAGGGAACAGGGACTAGGTGGCTACACCTTC. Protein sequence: CASSLREQGLGGYTF. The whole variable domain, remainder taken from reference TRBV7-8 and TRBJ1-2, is GAGVSQSPRYKVAKRGQDVALRCDPISGHVSLFWYQQALGQGPEFLTYFQNEAQLDKSGLPSDRFFAERPEGSVSTLKIQRTQQEDSAVYLCASSLREQGLGGYTFGSGTRLTVV.

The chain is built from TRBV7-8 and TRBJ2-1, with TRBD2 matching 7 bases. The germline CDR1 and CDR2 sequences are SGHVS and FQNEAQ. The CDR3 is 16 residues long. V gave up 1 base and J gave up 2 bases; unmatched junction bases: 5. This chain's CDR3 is CASSLVGGGTYNEQFF. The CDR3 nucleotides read TGTGCCAGCAGCTTAGTCGGCGGGGGAACCTACAATGAGCAGTTCTTC.

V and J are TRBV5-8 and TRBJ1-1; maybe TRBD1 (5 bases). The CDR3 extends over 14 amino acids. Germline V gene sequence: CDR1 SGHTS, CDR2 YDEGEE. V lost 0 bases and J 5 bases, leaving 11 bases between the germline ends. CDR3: CASSLVQGGTEAFF. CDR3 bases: TGTGCCAGCAGCTTGGTGCAGGGAGGGACTGAAGCTTTCTTT.

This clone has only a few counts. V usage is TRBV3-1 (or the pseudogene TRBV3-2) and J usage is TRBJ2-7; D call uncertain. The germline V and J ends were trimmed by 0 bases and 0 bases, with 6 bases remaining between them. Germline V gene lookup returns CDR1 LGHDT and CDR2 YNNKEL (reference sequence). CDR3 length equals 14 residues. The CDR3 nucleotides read TGTGCCAGCAGCCAAGACCCTAGCTCCTACGAGCAGTACTTC. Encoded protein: CASSQDPSSYEQYF.

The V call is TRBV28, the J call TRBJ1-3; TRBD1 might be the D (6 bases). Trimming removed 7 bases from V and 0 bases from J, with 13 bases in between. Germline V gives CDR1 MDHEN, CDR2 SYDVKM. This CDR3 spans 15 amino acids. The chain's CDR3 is CASNTGHPSGNTIYF. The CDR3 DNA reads TGTGCCAGCAATACGGGACACCCCTCTGGAAACACCATATATTTT.

The CDR3 here is CASSPPGTDSGYTF. As DNA, the CDR3 is TGTGCCAGCTCACCACCCGGAACAGATAGTGGCTACACCTTC. V and J are TRBV18 and TRBJ1-2; D ambiguous. The CDR3 length is 14 residues. Germline loops: CDR1 KGHSH, CDR2 LQKENI. With 0 bases removed from V and 7 bases from J, the gap between germline ends came to 12 bases.

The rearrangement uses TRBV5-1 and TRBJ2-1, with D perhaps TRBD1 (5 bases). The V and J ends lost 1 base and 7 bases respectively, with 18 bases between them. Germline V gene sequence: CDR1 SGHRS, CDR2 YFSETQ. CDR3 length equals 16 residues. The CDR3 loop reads CASSLMGFTGANEQFF. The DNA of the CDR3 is TGCGCCAGCAGCTTGATGGGCTTCACTGGGGCGAATGAGCAGTTCTTC.

The CDR3 DNA reads as TGTGCCATCAGCAATACAGGGGCCGCTCAGCCCCAGCATTTT. Translated: CAISNTGAAQPQHF. The chain uses TRBV10-3 and TRBJ1-5; 7 nucleotides align to TRBD1. Germline CDR1 is ENHRY and CDR2 is SYGVKD. Losses at the gene ends were 6 bases for V and 6 bases for J; bases not matched to a gene: 8. The CDR3 sequence is 14 residues long.

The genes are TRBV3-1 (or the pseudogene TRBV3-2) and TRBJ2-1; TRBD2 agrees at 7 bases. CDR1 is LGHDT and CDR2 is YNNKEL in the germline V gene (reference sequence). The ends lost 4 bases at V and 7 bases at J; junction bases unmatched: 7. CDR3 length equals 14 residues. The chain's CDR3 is CASSLTAGPNEQFF. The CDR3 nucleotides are TGTGCCAGCAGCCTAACAGCGGGGCCAAATGAGCAGTTCTTC.

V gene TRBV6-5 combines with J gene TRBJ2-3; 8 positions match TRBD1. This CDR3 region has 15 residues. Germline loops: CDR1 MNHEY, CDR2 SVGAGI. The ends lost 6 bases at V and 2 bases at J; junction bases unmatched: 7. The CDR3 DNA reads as TGTGCCAGCAGCAGTACAGGGGGACCCACAGATACGCAGTATTTT. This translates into CASSSTGGPTDTQYF.

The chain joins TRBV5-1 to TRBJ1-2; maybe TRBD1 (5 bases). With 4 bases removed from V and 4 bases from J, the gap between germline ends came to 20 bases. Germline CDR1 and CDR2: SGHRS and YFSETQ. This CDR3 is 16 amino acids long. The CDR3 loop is CASSQEPRPGVYGYTF. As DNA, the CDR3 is TGCGCCAGCAGCCAAGAACCTCGTCCGGGGGTCTATGGCTACACCTTC.

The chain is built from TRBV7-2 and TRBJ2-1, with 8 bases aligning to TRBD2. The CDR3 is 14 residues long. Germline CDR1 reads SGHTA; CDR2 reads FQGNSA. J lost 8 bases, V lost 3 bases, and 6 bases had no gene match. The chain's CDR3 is CASSLGAGAYEQFF. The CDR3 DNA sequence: TGTGCCAGCAGCTTGGGAGCGGGAGCATATGAGCAGTTCTTC.

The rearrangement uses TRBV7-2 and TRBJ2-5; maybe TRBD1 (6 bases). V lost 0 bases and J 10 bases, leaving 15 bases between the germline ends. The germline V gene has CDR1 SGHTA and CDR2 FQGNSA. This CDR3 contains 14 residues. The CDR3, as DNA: TGTGCCAGCAGCTTAGCGCTTGGACAGTTCGACCAGTACTTC. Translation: CASSLALGQFDQYF.

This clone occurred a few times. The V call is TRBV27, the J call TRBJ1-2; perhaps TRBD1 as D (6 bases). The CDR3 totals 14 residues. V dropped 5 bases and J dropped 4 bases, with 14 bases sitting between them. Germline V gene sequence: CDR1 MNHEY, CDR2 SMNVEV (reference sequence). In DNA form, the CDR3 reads TGTGCCAGCAGTCCATCGACAGGCTCCTATGGCTACACCTTC. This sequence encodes CASSPSTGSYGYTF.

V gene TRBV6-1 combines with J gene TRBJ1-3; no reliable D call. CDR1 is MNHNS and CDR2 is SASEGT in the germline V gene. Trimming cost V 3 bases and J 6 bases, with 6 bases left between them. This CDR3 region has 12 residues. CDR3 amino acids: CASSDAVNTIYF. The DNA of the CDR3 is TGTGCCAGCAGTGACGCGGTAAACACCATATATTTT.

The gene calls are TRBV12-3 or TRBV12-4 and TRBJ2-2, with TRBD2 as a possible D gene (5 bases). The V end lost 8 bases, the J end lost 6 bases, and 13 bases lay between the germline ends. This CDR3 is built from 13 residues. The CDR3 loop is CASRSGGSGELFF. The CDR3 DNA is TGTGCCAGCCGTTCAGGAGGCTCCGGGGAGCTGTTTTTT.

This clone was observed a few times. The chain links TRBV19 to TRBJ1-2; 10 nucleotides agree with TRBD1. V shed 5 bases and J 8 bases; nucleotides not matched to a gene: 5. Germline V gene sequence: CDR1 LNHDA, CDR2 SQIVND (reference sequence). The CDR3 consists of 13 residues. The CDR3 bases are TGTGCCAGTAGTCCGAGGACAGGGGGAGGCTACACCTTC. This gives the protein CASSPRTGGGYTF.

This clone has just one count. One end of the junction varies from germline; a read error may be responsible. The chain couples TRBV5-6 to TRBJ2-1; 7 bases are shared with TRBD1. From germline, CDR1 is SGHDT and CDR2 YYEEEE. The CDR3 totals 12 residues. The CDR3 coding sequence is TGTGCCAGCAGCAAATGGACAGGCCATATCATCTTC. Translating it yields CASSKWTGHIIF.

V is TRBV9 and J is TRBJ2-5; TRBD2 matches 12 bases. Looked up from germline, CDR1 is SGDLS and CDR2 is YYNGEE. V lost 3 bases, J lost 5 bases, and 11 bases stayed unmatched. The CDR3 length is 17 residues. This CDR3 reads CASSGPTTSGRGETQYF. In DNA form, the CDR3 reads TGTGCCAGCAGCGGTCCGACGACTAGCGGGAGAGGGGAGACCCAGTACTTC.

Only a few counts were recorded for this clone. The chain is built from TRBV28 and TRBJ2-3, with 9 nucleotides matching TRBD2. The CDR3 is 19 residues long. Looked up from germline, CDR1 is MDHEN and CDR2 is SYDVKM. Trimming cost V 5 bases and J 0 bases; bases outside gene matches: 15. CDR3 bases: TGTGCCAGCAGTGGGGACAGCAAGCTAGCGGGAACTAGCACAGATACGCAGTATTTT. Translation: CASSGDSKLAGTSTDTQYF.

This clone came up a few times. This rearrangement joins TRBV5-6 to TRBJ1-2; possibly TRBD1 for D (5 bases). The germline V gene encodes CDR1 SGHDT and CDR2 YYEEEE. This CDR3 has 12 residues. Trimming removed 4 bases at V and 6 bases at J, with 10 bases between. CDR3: CASSPRTHGYTF. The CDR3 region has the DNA TGTGCCAGCAGCCCTCGGACACATGGCTACACCTTC.

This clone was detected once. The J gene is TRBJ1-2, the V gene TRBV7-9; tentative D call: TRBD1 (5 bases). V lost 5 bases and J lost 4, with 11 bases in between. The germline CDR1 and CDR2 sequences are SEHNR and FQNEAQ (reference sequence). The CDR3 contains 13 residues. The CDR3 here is CASSPQARYGYTF. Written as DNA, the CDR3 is TGTGCCAGCAGCCCACAGGCCCGCTATGGCTACACCTTC.

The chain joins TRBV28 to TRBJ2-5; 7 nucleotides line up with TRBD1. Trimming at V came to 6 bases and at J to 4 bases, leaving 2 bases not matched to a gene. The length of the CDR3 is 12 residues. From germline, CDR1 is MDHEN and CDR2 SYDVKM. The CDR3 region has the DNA TGTGCCAGCAGAGGGGGCTTAGAGACCCAGTACTTC. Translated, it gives CASRGGLETQYF. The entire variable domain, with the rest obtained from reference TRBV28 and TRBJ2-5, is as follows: DVKVTQSSRYLVKRTGEKVFLECVQDMDHENMFWYRQDPGLGLRLIYFSYDVKMKEKGDIPEGYSVSREKKERFSLILESASTNQTSMYLCASRGGLETQYFGPGTRLLVL.

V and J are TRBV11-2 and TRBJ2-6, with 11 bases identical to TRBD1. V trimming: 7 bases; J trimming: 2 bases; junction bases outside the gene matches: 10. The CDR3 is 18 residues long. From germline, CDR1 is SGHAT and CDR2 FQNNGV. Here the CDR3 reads CASTNPWTGGTGANVLTF. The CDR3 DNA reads TGTGCCAGCACCAACCCCTGGACAGGGGGCACTGGGGCCAACGTCCTGACTTTC.

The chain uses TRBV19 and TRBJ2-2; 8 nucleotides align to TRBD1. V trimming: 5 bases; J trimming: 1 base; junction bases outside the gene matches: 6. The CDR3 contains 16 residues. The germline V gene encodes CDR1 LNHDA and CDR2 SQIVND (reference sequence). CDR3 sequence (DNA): TGTGCCAGTAGTGCCGTTGGGACAGGGAACACCGGGGAGCTGTTTTTT. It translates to CASSAVGTGNTGELFF.

The CDR3 here is CASSLIQTNEKLFF. DNA for the CDR3: TGTGCCAGCAGTTTGATTCAGACTAATGAAAAACTGTTTTTT. This sequence joins TRBV28 and TRBJ1-4; no definite D call. The germline V gene encodes CDR1 MDHEN and CDR2 SYDVKM. Trimming pared 3 bases from V and 2 bases from J, leaving 7 bases between. The CDR3 spans 14 residues.